The source of this T cell receptor beta chain is a study of vaccination and CD4 T cells after COVID-19. Study-level findings and limits: For convalescent patients, a median 86.3% of reactive clones surfaced exclusively after vaccination.

Indicated treatment: approximately 9-day PBMC culture with coronavirus spike peptide pools or control peptides (ViraFEST assay). With peptide pools, ViraFEST first expanded antigen-specific T cells and afterwards sequenced their TCRs. The CDR3 loop spans 14 amino acids. Trimming stripped 1 base from V and 8 bases from J, with 14 bases between. CDR1 and CDR2 from the germline V gene are ENHRY and SYGVKD. With the Oncomine TCR Beta short-read assay, DNA from cultured CD4+ T cells was sequenced. It was cultured CD4+ T cells from which genomic DNA was extracted. TCRdb fed the PCR reads into MiXCR, producing one record per CDR3 protein. The sample records about 8,500 distinct CDR3 sequences, roughly 19% being singletons. Comment on this clonotype: Antigen unknown.

The rearrangement uses TRBV10-3 and TRBJ1-2, with a weak D call TRBD1 (5 bases). The sample in question was CD4+ T cells from blood, cultured in vitro, obtained after SARS-CoV-2 vaccination. This TCR came from a human donor who had recovered from COVID-19. The CDR3 protein is CAISEYGGDDGYTF. CDR3 coding DNA: TGTGCCATCAGTGAGTATGGAGGGGACGACGGCTACACCTTC.